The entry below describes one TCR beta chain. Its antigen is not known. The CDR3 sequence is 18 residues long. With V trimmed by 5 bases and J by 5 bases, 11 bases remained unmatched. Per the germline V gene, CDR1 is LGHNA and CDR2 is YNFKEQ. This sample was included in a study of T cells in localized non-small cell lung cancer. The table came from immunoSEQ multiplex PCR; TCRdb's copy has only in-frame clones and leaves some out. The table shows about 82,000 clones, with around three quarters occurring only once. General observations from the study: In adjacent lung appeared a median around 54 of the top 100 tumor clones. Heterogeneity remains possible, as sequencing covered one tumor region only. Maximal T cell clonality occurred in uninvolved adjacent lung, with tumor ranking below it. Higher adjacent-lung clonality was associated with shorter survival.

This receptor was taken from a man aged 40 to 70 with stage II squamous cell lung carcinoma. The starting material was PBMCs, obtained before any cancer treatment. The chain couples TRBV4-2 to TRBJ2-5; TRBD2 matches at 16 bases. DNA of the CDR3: TGTGCCAGCAGCAGCACGGGACTAGCGGGAGGGCAGGGGGAGACCCAGTACTTC. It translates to CASSSTGLAGGQGETQYF.